Following are 29 T cell receptor beta chains from one sample sequenced in a study of T cell repertoires in cytomegalovirus infection. The antigens these receptors bind are not known. TCRdb recomputed calls from the reads with MiXCR, one row per CDR3 protein. The repertoire includes roughly 130,000 distinct CDR3 sequences, about 24% of them detected once, and 34% sits in the top ten. The specimen sequenced was PBMCs, sequenced either directly or after in vitro stimulation (not recorded which). The receptors stem from a human donor in good health (CMV status not recorded). Some clones in this sample may be carry-over from other donors' samples.

This clonotype was detected a few times. This chain links TRBV24-1 with TRBJ1-2, with 7 bases aligning to TRBD1. This CDR3 region has 14 residues. CDR1 is KGHDR, CDR2 SFDVKD, per germline. J was trimmed by 7 bases and V by 4 bases; bases with no gene match: 8. CDR3 bases: TGTGCCACCAGTGAACAGGGGTCTCGGCTTGGCTACACCTTC. Translation: CATSEQGSRLGYTF.

The rearrangement joins TRBV2 to TRBJ2-1, with 8 bases aligning to TRBD2. Germline V gene lookup returns CDR1 SNHLY and CDR2 FYNNEI. The CDR3 is 16 amino acids. V lost 7 bases and J lost 4; bases outside the gene matches: 12. CDR3 in DNA: TGTGCCAGCACCGAAGAGGGAATAGCGGGGTACAATGAGCAGTTCTTC. This gives the protein CASTEEGIAGYNEQFF.

This clonotype was counted between two and nine times. V is TRBV29-1 and J is TRBJ2-7; TRBD2 might be the D (5 bases). Trimming pared 6 bases from V and 6 bases from J, leaving 12 bases between. This CDR3 has 11 residues. CDR1 SQVTM and CDR2 ANQGSEA come from the germline V gene. The CDR3: CSVDSYGEQYV. The CDR3 DNA follows: TGCAGCGTGGACTCTTATGGCGAGCAGTACGTC.

This clonotype has at least ten counts. The rearrangement uses TRBV7-2 and TRBJ1-3, with TRBD1 matching 7 bases. V lost 5 bases, J lost 5 bases, and 3 bases stayed unmatched. CDR1 and CDR2 from the germline V gene are SGHTA and FQGNSA. This CDR3 is 13 amino acids long. The CDR3 loop is CASSATGRNTIYF. For the CDR3, the DNA is TGTGCCAGCAGCGCGACAGGGAGAAACACCATATATTTT.

The chain employs TRBV28 and TRBJ2-6; a weak D match, TRBD2 (6 bases). This CDR3 region has 17 residues. The V end was cut by 3 bases, the J end by 6 bases, with 18 bases between. The germline CDR1 and CDR2 sequences are MDHEN and SYDVKM. As DNA, the CDR3 is TGTGCCAGCAGTTTGAGGAGGGCGACTGCTCTGGCCAACGTCCTGACTTTC. It yields the protein CASSLRRATALANVLTF. Filled out from reference TRBV28 and TRBJ2-6, the complete variable domain reads DVKVTQSSRYLVKRTGEKVFLECVQDMDHENMFWYRQDPGLGLRLIYFSYDVKMKEKGDIPEGYSVSREKKERFSLILESASTNQTSMYLCASSLRRATALANVLTFGAGSRLTVL.

On this clonotype: This may arise from a read error, as a much more abundant clone is one base away. The chain is built from TRBV4-1 and TRBJ1-5; no reliable D call. The germline V gene has CDR1 MGHRA and CDR2 YSYEKL. The CDR3 extends over 15 amino acids. The DNA for the CDR3 is TGCGCCAGCAGCCAAGATATCGGGAGCAATCGGCCCCAGCATTTT. Its protein product is CASSQDIGSNRPQHF.

Only a few counts were recorded for this clonotype. V and J are TRBV7-2 and TRBJ1-5; unclear D gene. Germline-derived CDR1 and CDR2 are SGHTA and FQGNSA. V was clipped by 2 bases and J by 3 bases, with 8 bases between them. The CDR3 consists of 14 residues. The CDR3 DNA sequence: TGTGCCAGCAGCTTATCCGGATTCAATCAGCCCCAGCATTTT. It specifies CASSLSGFNQPQHF.

The genes are TRBV5-4 and TRBJ2-3; possible D gene TRBD2, 6 bases. V lost 4 bases and J 2 bases, leaving 8 bases between the germline ends. Germline loops: CDR1 SGHNT, CDR2 YYREEE (reference sequence). The CDR3 loop spans 13 amino acids. This chain's CDR3 is CASSRDSTDTQYF. The CDR3 coding sequence is TGTGCCAGCAGCCGGGACTCCACAGATACGCAGTATTTT.

The chain couples TRBV4-3 to TRBJ1-5; D ambiguous. The CDR3 loop spans 15 amino acids. V dropped 1 base and J dropped 6 bases, with 13 bases sitting between them. Germline values: CDR1 LGHNA, CDR2 YSLEER. DNA of the CDR3: TGCGCCAGCAGCCAAGTAATTGGAGTGCCTCAGCCCCAGCATTTT. This gives the protein CASSQVIGVPQPQHF.

In its sample, this clonotype was seen many times. The chain employs TRBV7-2 and TRBJ2-4, with 13 nucleotides matching TRBD2. The CDR3 is 15 residues long. Trimming took 5 bases from V and 8 from J; bases not matched to a gene: 6. Germline lookup yields CDR1 SGHTA and CDR2 FQGNSA. CDR3 sequence: CASSPWTSGSDIQYF. DNA of the CDR3: TGTGCCAGCAGCCCGTGGACTAGCGGGAGCGACATTCAGTACTTC.

There are a few counts of this clonotype. The CDR3: CASSGSEGLNEQFF. CDR3 coding DNA: TGTGCCAGCAGTGGCTCGGAGGGGCTAAATGAGCAGTTCTTC. The rearrangement links TRBV2 to TRBJ2-1, with D perhaps TRBD2 (6 bases). Trimming took off 4 bases at V and 7 bases at J, with 14 bases between the two ends. CDR1 is SNHLY, CDR2 FYNNEI, per germline. CDR3 length: 14 residues.

This clonotype was seen ten or more times. The chain employs TRBV7-2 and TRBJ2-2; 8 positions agree with TRBD1. Germline values: CDR1 SGHTA, CDR2 FQGNSA. With 5 bases clipped from V and 5 bases from J, the junction kept 13 bases outside the gene matches. This CDR3 is 17 amino acids long. CDR3 bases: TGTGCCAGCAGCCCCCGACGGCAGGGGGCGGGGACCGGGGAGCTGTTTTTT. Translation: CASSPRRQGAGTGELFF. The whole variable domain, remainder taken from reference TRBV7-2 and TRBJ2-2, is GAGVSQSPSNKVTEKGKDVELRCDPISGHTALYWYRQSLGQGLEFLIYFQGNSAPDKSGLPSDRFSAERTGGSVSTLTIQRTQQEDSAVYLCASSPRRQGAGTGELFFGEGSRLTVL.

This chain links TRBV28 with TRBJ2-5; 7 nucleotides match TRBD1. J gave up 7 bases and V 3 bases, and 11 bases lay outside the gene matches. Germline V gives CDR1 MDHEN, CDR2 SYDVKM. CDR3 length: 15 amino acids. The DNA for the CDR3 is TGTGCCAGCAGTTTCTCGGACAGGAGGAGTGGGACCCAGTACTTC. This codes for CASSFSDRRSGTQYF.

This clonotype appeared many times. This chain links TRBV7-2 with TRBJ2-1; D is perhaps TRBD1 or TRBD2 (6 bases each). The CDR3 contains 13 residues. The germline V gene encodes CDR1 SGHTA and CDR2 FQGNSA. V dropped 4 bases and J dropped 8 bases, with 12 bases sitting between them. DNA for the CDR3: TGTGCCAGCAGCTCCGGGGGCGGCGATGAGCAGTTCTTC. It encodes CASSSGGGDEQFF.

This clonotype appeared a few times. V gene TRBV5-1 combines with J gene TRBJ2-7, with D possibly matching TRBD1 (6 bases). Per germline, CDR1 SGHRS and CDR2 YFSETQ. The CDR3 has 14 residues. Trimming shortened V by 4 bases and J by 0 bases, and 11 bases separated the two germline ends. This CDR3 is CASSARTDSYEQYF. CDR3 coding DNA: TGCGCCAGCAGCGCCCGGACAGACTCCTACGAGCAGTACTTC.

In its sample, this clonotype was seen a few times. This chain links TRBV28 with TRBJ2-7; D is undetermined. Trimming pared 3 bases from V and 4 bases from J, leaving 10 bases between. The CDR3 totals 13 residues. From germline, CDR1 is MDHEN and CDR2 SYDVKM. The CDR3 sequence: CASSFDVGYEQYV. CDR3 sequence (DNA): TGTGCCAGCAGTTTCGACGTCGGTTACGAGCAGTACGTC.

This chain connects TRBV5-5 to TRBJ2-5, with TRBD1 matching 7 bases. Germline assignment: CDR1 SGHKS and CDR2 YYEKEE (reference sequence). The CDR3 consists of 17 residues. With V trimmed by 5 bases and J by 5 bases, 18 bases remained unmatched. The CDR3 coding sequence is TGTGCCAGCAGTCGCCCGAGAGACAGGGAAGGGCGGGAGACCCAGTACTTC. Amino acid sequence: CASSRPRDREGRETQYF. Looking up the rest from reference TRBV5-5 and TRBJ2-5 gives the full variable domain: DAGVTQSPTHLIKTRGQQVTLRCSPISGHKSVSWYQQVLGQGPQFIFQYYEKEERGRGNFPDRFSARQFPNYSSELNVNALLLGDSALYLCASSRPRDREGRETQYFGPGTRLLVL.

A few counts support this clonotype. This rearrangement joins TRBV25-1 to TRBJ2-6, with D unclear. The CDR3 loop spans 14 amino acids. Germline V gene sequence: CDR1 MGHDK, CDR2 SYGVNS. The ends were cut back, 5 bases at V and 0 bases at J, with 5 bases in the middle. The CDR3 sequence: CASSRNSGANVLTF. CDR3 DNA: TGTGCCAGCAGTAGAAACTCTGGGGCCAACGTCCTGACTTTC. Full variable domain (missing parts from reference TRBV25-1 and TRBJ2-6): EADIYQTPRYLVIGTGKKITLECSQTMGHDKMYWYQQDPGMELHLIHYSYGVNSTEKGDLSSESTVSRIRTEHFPLTLESARPSHTSQYLCASSRNSGANVLTFGAGSRLTVL.

This clonotype was seen ten or more times. The chain is built from TRBV7-3 and TRBJ2-2; D is uncertain. In germline, CDR1 is SGHTA, CDR2 FQGTGA. Trimming removed 1 base at V and 2 bases at J, with 2 bases between. This CDR3 comprises 13 residues. The CDR3 reads CASSLSNTGELFF. The CDR3 bases are TGTGCCAGCAGCTTAAGTAACACCGGGGAGCTGTTTTTT.

This clonotype was observed at least ten times. This chain joins TRBV12-3 or TRBV12-4 and TRBJ2-3; D remains ambiguous. The CDR3 contains 13 residues. The germline V and J ends were trimmed by 6 bases and 2 bases, with 9 bases remaining between them. The CDR3 DNA reads as TGTGCCAGCAGGCCAGACACCACAGATACGCAGTATTTT. This translates into CASRPDTTDTQYF.

The gene calls are TRBV14 and TRBJ1-1, with D tentatively TRBD1 (5 bases). Deletions cut 5 bases from V and 5 bases from J, with 12 bases between. The CDR3 totals 13 residues. CDR1 and CDR2 (germline): SGHDN, FVKESK. CDR3 DNA: TGTGCCAGCAGCATAGGGGTGTCGACTGAAGCTTTCTTT. Protein product: CASSIGVSTEAFF.

This clonotype was seen a few times. The CDR3 here is CASSLLNRRDTTNTGELFF. The CDR3 coding sequence is TGTGCCAGCAGCCTCCTCAATCGCCGTGACACTACGAACACCGGGGAGCTGTTTTTT. This rearrangement joins TRBV14 to TRBJ2-2; D call uncertain. There are 19 residues in the CDR3. CDR1 is SGHDN and CDR2 is FVKESK in the germline V gene. Trimming stripped 4 bases from V and 0 bases from J, with 21 bases between.

The chain employs TRBV7-6 and TRBJ2-5, with unresolved D. The CDR3 is 16 residues long. Germline V gives CDR1 SGHVS, CDR2 FNYEAQ. V was pared by 1 base and J by 0 bases, with 12 bases between. This CDR3 reads CASSLGGTAHQETQYF. Written as DNA, the CDR3 is TGTGCCAGCAGCTTAGGAGGTACAGCACACCAAGAGACCCAGTACTTC.

J is TRBJ1-4 and V is TRBV29-1; D remains unclear. The CDR3 runs 13 residues. With 8 bases removed from V and 4 bases from J, the gap between germline ends came to 14 bases. The germline V gene has CDR1 SQVTM and CDR2 ANQGSEA. The CDR3 sequence is CSIRHGFNEKLFF. The DNA for the CDR3 is TGCAGCATCAGACATGGATTTAATGAAAAACTGTTTTTT.

The gene calls are TRBV28 and TRBJ2-7, with D possibly being TRBD2 (5 bases). V lost 7 bases and J lost 2, with 12 bases in between. There are 13 residues in the CDR3. Germline V CDR1 and CDR2: MDHEN, SYDVKM. The CDR3 region is CASKGRTPYEQYF. CDR3 nucleotide sequence: TGTGCCAGCAAAGGACGGACTCCCTACGAGCAGTACTTC. The full variable domain, with the rest looked up from reference TRBV28 and TRBJ2-7, is DVKVTQSSRYLVKRTGEKVFLECVQDMDHENMFWYRQDPGLGLRLIYFSYDVKMKEKGDIPEGYSVSREKKERFSLILESASTNQTSMYLCASKGRTPYEQYFGPGTRLTVT.

The rearrangement links TRBV27 to TRBJ2-3; either TRBD1 or TRBD2 may supply D (5 bases each). V lost 3 bases and J 7 bases, leaving 14 bases between the germline ends. This CDR3 contains 14 residues. CDR1 MNHEY and CDR2 SMNVEV come from the germline V gene (reference sequence). The CDR3 sequence is CASSFPGSRNTQYF. CDR3 DNA sequence: TGTGCCAGCAGTTTCCCAGGGAGTCGAAATACGCAGTATTTT.

The chain has TRBV28 and TRBJ2-5; no firm D call. Germline loops: CDR1 MDHEN, CDR2 SYDVKM. The V and J ends lost 2 bases and 5 bases respectively, with 18 bases between them. The CDR3 is 16 residues long. This chain's CDR3 is CASSLDIGKAVETQYF. The CDR3 region has the DNA TGTGCCAGCAGTTTAGACATAGGGAAGGCGGTGGAGACCCAGTACTTC.

This clonotype was seen many times. The J gene is TRBJ2-1, the V gene TRBV12-3 or TRBV12-4; 7 nucleotides line up with TRBD1. CDR3 length: 16 amino acids. The V and J ends lost 6 bases and 3 bases, in that order; junction bases with no gene match: 11. The CDR3 nucleotides read TGTGCCAGCAGGCGAGGGCAGGGGGACGGCTACAATGAGCAGTTCTTC. It encodes CASRRGQGDGYNEQFF.

The CDR3 reads CASSSHPWGRMNTEAFF. CDR3 coding DNA: TGTGCCAGCAGTTCCCACCCCTGGGGGCGGATGAACACTGAAGCTTTCTTT. The chain carries TRBV12-3 or TRBV12-4 and TRBJ1-1; the D gene is possibly TRBD1 (6 bases). Trimming shortened V by 4 bases and J by 0 bases, and 18 bases separated the two germline ends. The CDR3 spans 17 residues.